One T cell receptor (beta chain) is described in this entry. Trimming removed 4 bases at V and 0 bases at J, with 8 bases between. The CDR3 extends over 13 amino acids. The germline V gene encodes CDR1 SGDLS and CDR2 YYNGEE. This sample is drawn from a study of blood T cell repertoires in COVID-19. The overall study: Italy, Spain and the United States were the sources of the convalescent and acute COVID-19 samples. Sources were T cells, B-cell-depleted T cells, or PBMCs; the material itself was cDNA or gDNA.

Only in-frame clones appear in the TCRdb table, and some are missing; sequencing was by immunoSEQ multiplex PCR. The sample holds fewer than 250,000 clones, roughly four fifths seen once. V and J are TRBV9 and TRBJ2-7, with D possibly TRBD1 on 6 matching bases. The sequence came from a man aged 50-60 years with acute or convalescent COVID-19. The specimen sequenced was peripheral blood. CDR3 coding DNA: TGTGCCAGCAGCAGGGACATCTCCTACGAGCAGTACTTC. Protein: CASSRDISYEQYF.